This T cell receptor (beta chain) derives from a study of blood T cell repertoires in COVID-19. V was pared by 3 bases and J by 3 bases, with 11 bases between. The CDR3 is made up of 14 amino acids. Germline V lookup: CDR1 LGHDT, CDR2 YNNKEL (reference sequence). In the original processing: Nucleated cell counts were estimated from reference gene primer amplification. Using immunoSEQ multiplex PCR, the repertoire was profiled, and TCRdb retains in-frame clones only, with some absent. That table is the source of V, J and clone size, and D and trimming were worked out from the DNA. The sample holds 150,000 to 200,000 clones, about 78% seen once.

V gene TRBV3-1 (or the pseudogene TRBV3-2) combines with J gene TRBJ1-1, with a weak D call TRBD1 (6 bases). The sequencing sample was made of PBMCs or T cells enriched from blood (not recorded which). The sequence came from a woman in her fifties or sixties who had recovered from COVID-19. Here the CDR3 reads CASSQGQGYTEAFF. CDR3 in DNA: TGTGCCAGCAGCCAGGGGCAGGGGTACACTGAAGCTTTCTTT.